The 22 T cell receptor beta chains in this list originate from one sample, sequenced in a study of beta chain features in type 1 diabetes. The study reverse transcribed the entire isolated RNA, so it sequenced expressed TCRB transcripts. This table comes from immunoSEQ multiplex PCR, and its TCRdb copy is limited to in-frame clones, with some not included. Of about 620,000 clones in the sample, about a sixth were seen once. Sequenced sample: naive CD4+ T cells from blood. All receptors derive from a young man in good health.

This clone was detected only a few times. The identical CDR3 is also encoded by other nucleotide sequences in the sample. J is TRBJ2-7 and V is TRBV5-1, with D unclear. V was clipped by 1 base and J by 3 bases, with 5 bases between them. This CDR3 has 12 residues. CDR1 is SGHRS, CDR2 YFSETQ, per germline. CDR3 sequence reads: CASSLFGYEQYF. CDR3 sequence (DNA): TGCGCCAGCAGCTTGTTCGGCTACGAGCAGTACTTC.

This clone showed up just a few times. The chain links TRBV5-1 to TRBJ2-1, with 9 nucleotides matching TRBD1. Germline CDR1 reads SGHRS; CDR2 reads YFSETQ. Trimming took 4 bases from V and 7 from J; bases not matched to a gene: 3. The CDR3 is 13 residues long. The CDR3 protein is CASSATGGNEQFF. DNA for the CDR3: TGCGCCAGCAGCGCGACAGGGGGTAATGAGCAGTTCTTC.

This clone was observed a few times. The chain uses TRBV4-3 and TRBJ1-6, with unresolved D. From germline, CDR1 is LGHNA and CDR2 YSLEER. This CDR3 is built from 15 residues. Trimming took off 6 bases at V and 0 bases at J, with 9 bases between the two ends. As DNA, the CDR3 is TGCGCCAGCAGGGGTGGCAGCTCCTATAATTCACCCCTCCACTTT. Its translation is CASRGGSSYNSPLHF.

The V call is TRBV4-1, the J call TRBJ1-2; 7 positions agree with TRBD1. This CDR3 is built from 16 residues. CDR1 is MGHRA and CDR2 is YSYEKL in the germline V gene. Germline trimming cut 3 bases from V and 4 bases from J; bases unmatched to any gene: 11. The CDR3: CASSQSRGDSGYGYTF. DNA of the CDR3: TGCGCCAGCAGCCAGTCACGGGGGGACAGCGGCTATGGCTACACCTTC.

As concerns this clone: This sample also contains other DNA sequences that code for the same CDR3. CDR3 DNA: TGTGCCAGCAGCCGTGGACAGAACTACGAGCAGTACTTC. Translating gives CASSRGQNYEQYF. The genes are TRBV6-5 and TRBJ2-7; weak D call: TRBD1 (6 bases). V lost 6 bases to trimming and J lost 3 bases, with 12 bases between them. Germline V gene lookup returns CDR1 MNHEY and CDR2 SVGAGI. The CDR3 length is 13 residues.

A few counts support this clone. The chain joins TRBV10-3 to TRBJ2-7, with 9 bases fitting TRBD1. V lost 6 bases and J lost 4; bases outside the gene matches: 7. This CDR3 has 14 amino acids. Per germline, CDR1 ENHRY and CDR2 SYGVKD. The CDR3 is CAIRPDRGSYEQYF. As DNA, the CDR3 is TGTGCCATCAGGCCGGACAGGGGTTCGTACGAGCAGTACTTC.

V usage is TRBV10-3 and J usage is TRBJ2-5; 11 bases map to TRBD2. The CDR3 sequence is 16 residues long. The germline CDR1 and CDR2 sequences are ENHRY and SYGVKD. The ends lost 3 bases at V and 5 bases at J; junction bases unmatched: 8. The CDR3 spells CAISEQLAGEGETQYF. Written as DNA, the CDR3 is TGTGCCATCAGTGAACAACTAGCGGGAGAAGGGGAGACCCAGTACTTC.

This clone has just a few counts. This sequence joins TRBV7-3 and TRBJ1-3; D is unclear. Germline lookup yields CDR1 SGHTA and CDR2 FQGTGA. V was trimmed by 2 bases and J by 2 bases, leaving 7 bases between them. CDR3 length equals 14 residues. CDR3 residues: CASSLDGTGNTIYF. The CDR3 DNA is TGTGCCAGCAGCTTAGATGGAACTGGAAACACCATATATTTT.

Only a few counts were recorded for this clone. This chain joins TRBV7-2 and TRBJ1-1; TRBD1 matches at 9 bases. The V gene end was trimmed by 4 bases and the J gene end by 11 bases; junction bases not matched to a gene: 14. Germline CDR1 reads SGHTA; CDR2 reads FQGNSA. This CDR3 is 15 amino acids long. CDR3 DNA: TGTGCCAGCAGCTATCCGGGACAGGGTTTGGTCGCGGCTTTCTTT. This encodes CASSYPGQGLVAAFF.

This rearrangement joins TRBV25-1 to TRBJ2-5; 11 nucleotides agree with TRBD1. Unmatched junction bases numbered 8, after V lost 6 bases and J lost 11 bases. In germline, CDR1 is MGHDK, CDR2 SYGVNS. The CDR3 has 13 amino acids. For the CDR3, the DNA is TGTGCCAGCAGGGACAGGGGGCGGGAGGAGCAGTACTTC. This translates into CASRDRGREEQYF. The variable domain in full, with the rest retrieved from reference TRBV25-1 and TRBJ2-5, is EADIYQTPRYLVIGTGKKITLECSQTMGHDKMYWYQQDPGMELHLIHYSYGVNSTEKGDLSSESTVSRIRTEHFPLTLESARPSHTSQYLCASRDRGREEQYFGPGTRLLVL.

This clone came up a few times. V and J are TRBV6-5 and TRBJ2-5; tentatively, D is TRBD1 (6 bases). The germline V gene encodes CDR1 MNHEY and CDR2 SVGAGI. The CDR3 spans 15 residues. V dropped 0 bases and J dropped 5 bases, with 13 bases sitting between them. The CDR3 here is CASSYSGRGMETQYF. CDR3 sequence (DNA): TGTGCCAGCAGTTACTCGGGCAGGGGAATGGAGACCCAGTACTTC.

This clone was detected a few times. The V gene is TRBV7-2, the J gene TRBJ1-4; no reliable D call. Germline lookup yields CDR1 SGHTA and CDR2 FQGNSA. The ends were cut back, 5 bases at V and 8 bases at J, with 15 bases in the middle. The CDR3 runs 14 residues. The CDR3 DNA is TGTGCCAGCAGCCAAAACGGGAGGCTGGAAAAACTGTTTTTT. This codes for CASSQNGRLEKLFF.

The genes are TRBV6-5 and TRBJ1-6; D is uncertain. The CDR3 has 16 amino acids. The germline CDR1 and CDR2 sequences are MNHEY and SVGAGI. V was shortened by 2 bases and J by 5 bases, with 13 bases between the two germline ends. CDR3 sequence reads: CASSYGFGSNNSPLHF. CDR3 DNA sequence: TGTGCCAGCAGTTACGGGTTCGGCAGTAATAATTCACCCCTCCACTTT.

The rearrangement links TRBV6-5 to TRBJ2-2; tentatively, D is TRBD1 (6 bases). The V and J ends lost 4 bases and 1 base respectively, with 10 bases between them. Germline CDR1 is MNHEY and CDR2 is SVGAGI. The CDR3 contains 15 residues. CDR3 sequence (DNA): TGTGCCAGCAGTTTCCCGGGACAGAACACCGGGGAGCTGTTTTTT. This sequence encodes CASSFPGQNTGELFF.

This clone was found a few times. This rearrangement joins TRBV7-2 to TRBJ2-3; D is unclear. The CDR3 is 14 residues long. Germline V CDR1 and CDR2: SGHTA, FQGNSA. Trimming took off 3 bases at V and 2 bases at J, with 9 bases between the two ends. The CDR3, as DNA: TGTGCCAGCAGCTTCAGACATCTCACAGATACGCAGTATTTT. As protein: CASSFRHLTDTQYF.

This chain joins TRBV27 and TRBJ2-7; D might be TRBD2 (5 bases). V shed 6 bases and J shed 4 bases, with 22 bases lying between them. Germline CDR1 and CDR2: MNHEY and SMNVEV (reference sequence). The CDR3 runs to 16 residues. Written as DNA, the CDR3 is TGTGCCAGCAGCCCCCGGGGTATTGCCTTACGATACGAGCAGTACTTC. Protein: CASSPRGIALRYEQYF.

The chain is built from TRBV9 and TRBJ1-6; the match to TRBD1 covers 7 bases. Germline CDR1 and CDR2: SGDLS and YYNGEE. This CDR3 is built from 15 residues. V dropped 1 base and J dropped 7; count of bases not matched to a gene: 5. The CDR3 sequence: CASSVSTGQNSPLHF. CDR3 bases: TGTGCCAGCAGCGTATCGACAGGGCAGAATTCACCCCTCCACTTT.

The CDR3 here is CASSEYGSGRRYEQYF. The CDR3 DNA is TGTGCCAGCAGTGAATATGGATCGGGACGGAGATACGAGCAGTACTTC. This chain joins TRBV25-1 and TRBJ2-7; tentatively, D is TRBD1 or TRBD2 (5 bases each). The CDR3 loop spans 16 amino acids. Germline V gene sequence: CDR1 MGHDK, CDR2 SYGVNS. Trimming took off 0 bases at V and 4 bases at J, with 16 bases between the two ends.

The rearrangement uses TRBV9 and TRBJ1-5, with 8 bases lining up with TRBD1. The CDR3 is made up of 14 amino acids. J was trimmed by 4 bases and V by 4 bases; bases with no gene match: 4. Looked up from germline, CDR1 is SGDLS and CDR2 is YYNGEE. The CDR3 nucleotides are TGTGCCAGCAGCCCGGGACAGGTAAATCAGCCCCAGCATTTT. It is translated as CASSPGQVNQPQHF.

This clone appeared a few times. The same CDR3 is also encoded by other DNA sequences in this sample. The CDR3 coding sequence is TGTGCCAGCAGAACCGGGAACACCGGGGAGCTGTTTTTT. It encodes CASRTGNTGELFF. This chain links TRBV28 with TRBJ2-2; D is unresolved. Trimming took 6 bases from V and 1 from J, leaving 6 bases between them. CDR1 is MDHEN and CDR2 is SYDVKM in the germline V gene. The CDR3 runs to 13 residues.

The genes are TRBV5-4 and TRBJ2-5; unclear D gene. V gave up 0 bases and J gave up 3 bases, with 12 bases separating them. The germline CDR1 and CDR2 sequences are SGHNT and YYREEE (reference sequence). The CDR3 has 15 residues. DNA of the CDR3: TGTGCCAGCAGCTTGGGACGTCAGCTAAAAGAGACCCAGTACTTC. As protein: CASSLGRQLKETQYF.

The table lists this clone with a few counts. The genes are TRBV19 and TRBJ1-1, with TRBD1 identical over 7 bases. This CDR3 has 13 amino acids. The junction had 6 bases not matched to a gene; V was cut back by 10 bases and J by 1 base. CDR1 and CDR2 from the germline V gene are LNHDA and SQIVND (reference sequence). CDR3 sequence (DNA): TGTGCCATACAGGGACAGCCGAACACTGAAGCTTTCTTT. The encoded protein is CAIQGQPNTEAFF.